This T cell receptor (beta chain) derives from a study of preoperative IRX-2 immunotherapy in early breast cancer. The table came from immunoSEQ multiplex PCR; TCRdb's copy has only in-frame clones and leaves some out. The repertoire holds around 35,000 clones, 90% to 95% seen once, with roughly 6.5% in the top ten. As to treatment: preoperative locoregional IRX-2 cytokine immunotherapy. Samples came from a phase Ib trial of preoperative locoregional IRX-2 cytokine immunotherapy. The CDR3 contains 15 residues. The germline V gene has CDR1 KGHSH and CDR2 LQKENI. Trimming took off 3 bases at V and 0 bases at J, with 11 bases between the two ends.

This chain connects TRBV18 to TRBJ1-1; D remains unclear. This receptor was obtained from a human donor with breast cancer. Sampling was conducted from a patient treated with IRX-2 immunotherapy. The CDR3 region is CASSPIRDLNTEAFF. Here the CDR3 DNA reads TGTGCCAGCTCACCGATAAGAGATCTGAACACTGAAGCTTTCTTT.